This T cell receptor (beta chain) was observed in a study of T-cell memory formation after mild COVID-19. Turning to the study itself: Largely donor-specific TCR clusters were found. Study-wide results and limits: Later expanders leaned CD4+, whereas day 15 to 85 contracting clones were balanced CD4/CD8.

This clonotype was counted only a few times. The antigen is not known. Via MiXCR, TCRdb re-called the 5' RACE reads, giving one row per CDR3 protein. The sample carries about 140,000 distinct CDR3 sequences, about 14% recorded once. Trimming took 1 base from V and 2 from J, leaving 0 bases between them. The length of the CDR3 is 12 residues. Germline assignment: CDR1 SGHAT and CDR2 FQNNGV. The V and J genes are TRBV11-2 and TRBJ2-1; D call uncertain. The TCR was taken from an adult woman who had mild COVID-19 (a few samples of this study predate the infection). Cell type and time point are not known. Sequenced material: PBMCs or a T cell subset sorted from them (not recorded which). The CDR3 reads CASSLAYNEQFF. The CDR3 coding sequence is TGTGCCAGCAGCTTAGCCTACAATGAGCAGTTCTTC.